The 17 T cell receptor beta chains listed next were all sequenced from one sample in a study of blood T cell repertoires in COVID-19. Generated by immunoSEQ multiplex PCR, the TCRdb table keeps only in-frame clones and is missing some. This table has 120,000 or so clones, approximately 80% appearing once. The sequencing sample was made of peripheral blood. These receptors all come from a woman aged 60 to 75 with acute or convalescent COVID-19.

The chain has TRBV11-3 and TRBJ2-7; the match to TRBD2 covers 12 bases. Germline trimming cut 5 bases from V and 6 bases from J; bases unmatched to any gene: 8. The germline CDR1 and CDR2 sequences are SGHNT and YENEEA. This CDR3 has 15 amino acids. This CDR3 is CASSTHLAGGPEQYF. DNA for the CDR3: TGTGCCAGCAGCACCCACCTAGCGGGGGGGCCCGAGCAGTACTTC.

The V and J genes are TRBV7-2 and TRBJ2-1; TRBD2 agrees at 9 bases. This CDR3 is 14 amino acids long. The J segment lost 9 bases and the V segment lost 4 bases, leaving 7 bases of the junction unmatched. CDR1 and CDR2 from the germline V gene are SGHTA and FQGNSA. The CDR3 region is CASSSQLTSGEQFF. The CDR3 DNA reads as TGTGCCAGCAGCTCACAACTGACTAGCGGTGAGCAGTTCTTC.

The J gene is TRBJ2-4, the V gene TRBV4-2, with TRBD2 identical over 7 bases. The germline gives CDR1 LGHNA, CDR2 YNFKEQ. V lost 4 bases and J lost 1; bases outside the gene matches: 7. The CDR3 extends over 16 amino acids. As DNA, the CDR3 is TGTGCCAGCAGCCCTTCTGGGGGGGTGGCCAAAAACATTCAGTACTTC. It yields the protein CASSPSGGVAKNIQYF.

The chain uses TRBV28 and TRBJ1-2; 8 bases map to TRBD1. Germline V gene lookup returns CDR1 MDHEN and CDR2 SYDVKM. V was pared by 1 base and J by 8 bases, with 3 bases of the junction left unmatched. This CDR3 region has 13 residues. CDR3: CASSLLDRGGYTF. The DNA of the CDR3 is TGTGCCAGCAGTTTATTAGACAGGGGCGGCTACACCTTC.

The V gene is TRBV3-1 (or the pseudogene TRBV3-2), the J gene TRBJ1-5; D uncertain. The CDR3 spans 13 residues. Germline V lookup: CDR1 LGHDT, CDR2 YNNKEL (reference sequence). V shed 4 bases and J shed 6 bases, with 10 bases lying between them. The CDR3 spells CASSPTLSQPQHF. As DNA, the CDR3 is TGTGCCAGCAGCCCTACGTTATCTCAGCCCCAGCATTTT.

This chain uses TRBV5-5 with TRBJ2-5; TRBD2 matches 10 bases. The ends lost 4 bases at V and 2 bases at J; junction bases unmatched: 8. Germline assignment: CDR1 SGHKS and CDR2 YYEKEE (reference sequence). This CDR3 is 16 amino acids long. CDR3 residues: CASSVTGLAVQETQYF. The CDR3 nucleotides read TGTGCCAGCAGCGTAACAGGACTAGCGGTACAAGAGACCCAGTACTTC. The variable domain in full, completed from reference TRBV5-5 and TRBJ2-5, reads DAGVTQSPTHLIKTRGQQVTLRCSPISGHKSVSWYQQVLGQGPQFIFQYYEKEERGRGNFPDRFSARQFPNYSSELNVNALLLGDSALYLCASSVTGLAVQETQYFGPGTRLLVL.

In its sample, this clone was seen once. For the CDR3, the DNA is TGTGCCAGCAGTGACTCGGGACAGGGAATATATCAGCCCCAGCATTTT. Its protein is CASSDSGQGIYQPQHF. V usage is TRBV2 and J usage is TRBJ1-5; 9 nucleotides agree with TRBD1. The CDR3 is made up of 16 amino acids. The V gene end was trimmed by 3 bases and the J gene end by 5 bases; junction bases not matched to a gene: 8. Germline CDR1 and CDR2: SNHLY and FYNNEI.

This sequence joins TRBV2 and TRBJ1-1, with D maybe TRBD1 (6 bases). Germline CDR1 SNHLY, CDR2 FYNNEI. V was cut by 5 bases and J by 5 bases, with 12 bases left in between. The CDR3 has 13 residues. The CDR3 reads CASSRGAWTEAFF. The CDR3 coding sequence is TGTGCCAGCAGTCGGGGGGCTTGGACTGAAGCTTTCTTT.

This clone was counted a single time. CDR3 DNA sequence: TGTGCCAGCAGCGTAGGGAGCGGGGACCTTTACAATGAGCAGTTCTTC. It codes for CASSVGSGDLYNEQFF. This chain links TRBV9 with TRBJ2-1, with TRBD2 identical over 7 bases. Germline V gives CDR1 SGDLS, CDR2 YYNGEE. The CDR3 has 16 amino acids. Trimming took 0 bases from V and 4 from J; bases not matched to a gene: 7.

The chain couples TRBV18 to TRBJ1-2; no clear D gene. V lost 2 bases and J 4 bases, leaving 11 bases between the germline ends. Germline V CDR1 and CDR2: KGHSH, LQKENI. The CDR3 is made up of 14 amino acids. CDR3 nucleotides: TGTGCCAGCTCACCAGCGCGGGAGGCCTATGGCTACACCTTC. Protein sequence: CASSPAREAYGYTF.

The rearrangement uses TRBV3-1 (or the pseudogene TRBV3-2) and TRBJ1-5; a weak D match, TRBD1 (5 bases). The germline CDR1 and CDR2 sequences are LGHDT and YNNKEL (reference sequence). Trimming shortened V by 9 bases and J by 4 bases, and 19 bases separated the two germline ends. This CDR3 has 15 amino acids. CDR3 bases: TGTGCCAGGAGGATGGGGGAGGGGCGGAATCAGCCCCAGCATTTT. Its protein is CARRMGEGRNQPQHF.

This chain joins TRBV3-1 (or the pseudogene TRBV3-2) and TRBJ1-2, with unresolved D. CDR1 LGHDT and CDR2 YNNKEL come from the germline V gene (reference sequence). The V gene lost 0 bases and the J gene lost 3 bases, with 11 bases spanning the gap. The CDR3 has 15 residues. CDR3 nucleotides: TGTGCCAGCAGCCAAGATCAAGCGACGGACTATGGCTACACCTTC. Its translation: CASSQDQATDYGYTF.

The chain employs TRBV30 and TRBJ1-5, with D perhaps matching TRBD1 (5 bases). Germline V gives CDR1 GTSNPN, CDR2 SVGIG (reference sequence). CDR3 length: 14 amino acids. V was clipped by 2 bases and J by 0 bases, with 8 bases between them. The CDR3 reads CAWSRGLSNQPQHF. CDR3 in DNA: TGTGCCTGGAGTAGGGGACTTAGCAATCAGCCCCAGCATTTT.

Here the CDR3 reads CASSRDRGLDEQYF. In nucleotides, the CDR3 is TGCGCCAGCAGCAGGGACAGGGGGCTCGACGAGCAGTACTTC. The chain uses TRBV5-1 and TRBJ2-7, with 12 bases lining up with TRBD1. J was trimmed by 5 bases and V by 4 bases; bases with no gene match: 4. There are 14 residues in the CDR3. The germline gives CDR1 SGHRS, CDR2 YFSETQ.

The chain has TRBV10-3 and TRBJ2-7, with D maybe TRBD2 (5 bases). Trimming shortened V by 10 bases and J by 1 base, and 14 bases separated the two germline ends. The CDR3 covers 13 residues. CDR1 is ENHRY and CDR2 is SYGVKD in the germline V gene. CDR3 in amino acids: CATQRVASYEQYF. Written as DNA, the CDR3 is TGTGCCACCCAACGGGTAGCGTCCTACGAGCAGTACTTC.

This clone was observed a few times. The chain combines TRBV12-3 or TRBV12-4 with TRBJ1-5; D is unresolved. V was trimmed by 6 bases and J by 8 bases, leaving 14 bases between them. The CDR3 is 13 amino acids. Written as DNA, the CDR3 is TGTGCCAGCAGCCCCGCCCGGGATGAGCCCCAGCATTTT. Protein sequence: CASSPARDEPQHF.

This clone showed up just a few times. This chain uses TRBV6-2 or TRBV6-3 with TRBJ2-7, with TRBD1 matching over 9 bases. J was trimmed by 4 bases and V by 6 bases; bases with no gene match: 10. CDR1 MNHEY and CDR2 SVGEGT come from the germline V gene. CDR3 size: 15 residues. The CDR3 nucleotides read TGTGCCAGCAGCCCGGACAGGGGAGGGTTTTACGAGCAGTACTTC. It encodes CASSPDRGGFYEQYF.